These 2 T cell receptor beta chains share one sample of origin, sequenced in a study of T-cell memory formation after mild COVID-19. One entry per CDR3 protein results from TCRdb running MiXCR on the 5' RACE reads. This sample has over 500,000 distinct CDR3 sequences; 15% to 20% occur once, and the top ten carry roughly 7.8%. Sequenced input: PBMCs or a T cell subset sorted from them (not recorded which). The receptors here all came from an adult woman who had mild COVID-19 (a few samples of this study predate the infection). Cell type and time point are not known.

A few counts support this clonotype. The V call is TRBV11-1, the J call TRBJ2-7, with 8 bases identical to TRBD1. CDR1 and CDR2 (germline): SGHAT, FQDESV (reference sequence). This CDR3 has 15 residues. V gave up 5 bases and J gave up 3 bases; unmatched junction bases: 9. For the CDR3, the DNA is TGTGCCAGCAGCCCTACCGGGACAGGCCGCTACGAGCAGTACTTC. It yields the protein CASSPTGTGRYEQYF. Based on the CDR3 plus reference TRBV11-1 and TRBJ2-7, the full variable domain is EAEVAQSPRYKITEKSQAVAFWCDPISGHATLYWYRQILGQGPELLVQFQDESVVDDSQLPKDRFSAERLKGVDSTLKIQPAELGDSAMYLCASSPTGTGRYEQYFGPGTRLTVT.

Remarks on this clonotype: It may be a read error: a sequence one base away is much more abundant. The V gene is TRBV6-2 or TRBV6-3, the J gene TRBJ2-1; TRBD1 might be the D (6 bases). TRBJ2-7 matches the DNA end more closely, so the J call is doubtful. CDR3 length equals 17 residues. Germline V gives CDR1 MNHEY, CDR2 SVGEGT. The CDR3 region has the DNA TGTGCCAGCAGTTACAATCCACAGGGAGAGTCCTACAATGAGCAGTACTTC. Translating it yields CASSYNPQGESYNEQYF.